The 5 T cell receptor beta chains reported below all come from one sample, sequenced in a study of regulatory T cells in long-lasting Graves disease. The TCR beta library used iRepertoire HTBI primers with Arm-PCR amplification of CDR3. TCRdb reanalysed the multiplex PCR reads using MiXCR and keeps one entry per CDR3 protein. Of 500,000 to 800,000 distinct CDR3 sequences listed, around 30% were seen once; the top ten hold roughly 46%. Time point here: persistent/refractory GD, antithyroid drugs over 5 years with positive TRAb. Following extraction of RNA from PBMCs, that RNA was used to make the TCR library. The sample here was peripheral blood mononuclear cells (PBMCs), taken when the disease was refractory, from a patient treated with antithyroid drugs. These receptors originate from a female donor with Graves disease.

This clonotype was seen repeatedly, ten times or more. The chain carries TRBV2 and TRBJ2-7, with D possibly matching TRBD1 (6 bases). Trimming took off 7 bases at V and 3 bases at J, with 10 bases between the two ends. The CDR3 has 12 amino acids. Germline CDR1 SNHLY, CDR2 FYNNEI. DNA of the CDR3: TGTGCCAGCACCACGGACAGCTACGAGCAGTACTTC. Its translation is CASTTDSYEQYF.

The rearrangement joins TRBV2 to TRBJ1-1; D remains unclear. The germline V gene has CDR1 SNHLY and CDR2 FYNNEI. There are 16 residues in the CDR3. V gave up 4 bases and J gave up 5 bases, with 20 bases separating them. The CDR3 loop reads CASSVYGVIMGTEAFF. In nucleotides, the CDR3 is TGTGCCAGCAGTGTTTACGGCGTCATTATGGGGACTGAAGCTTTCTTT.

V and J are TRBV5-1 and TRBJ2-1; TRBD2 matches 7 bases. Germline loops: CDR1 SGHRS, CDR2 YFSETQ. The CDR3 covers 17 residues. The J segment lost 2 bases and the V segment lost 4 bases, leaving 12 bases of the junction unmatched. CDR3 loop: CASSLGGAGKAYNEQFF. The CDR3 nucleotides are TGCGCCAGCAGCCTTGGGGGAGCGGGGAAGGCCTACAATGAGCAGTTCTTC.

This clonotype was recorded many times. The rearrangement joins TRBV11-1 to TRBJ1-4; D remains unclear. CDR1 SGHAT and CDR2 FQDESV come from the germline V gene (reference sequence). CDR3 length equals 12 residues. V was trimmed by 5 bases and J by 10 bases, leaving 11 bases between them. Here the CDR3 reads CASSDDGTKLFF. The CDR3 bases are TGTGCCAGCAGCGATGACGGAACAAAACTGTTTTTT. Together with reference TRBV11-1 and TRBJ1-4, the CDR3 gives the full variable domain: EAEVAQSPRYKITEKSQAVAFWCDPISGHATLYWYRQILGQGPELLVQFQDESVVDDSQLPKDRFSAERLKGVDSTLKIQPAELGDSAMYLCASSDDGTKLFFGSGTQLSVL.

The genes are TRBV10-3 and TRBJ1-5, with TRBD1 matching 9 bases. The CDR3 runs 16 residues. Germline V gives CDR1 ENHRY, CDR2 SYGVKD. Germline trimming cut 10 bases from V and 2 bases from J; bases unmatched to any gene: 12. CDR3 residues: CATTGQGPAGNQPQHF. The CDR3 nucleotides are TGTGCCACAACAGGACAGGGGCCCGCTGGCAATCAGCCCCAGCATTTT.